This entry lists 17 T cell receptor beta chains sequenced from one sample in a study of CD4 T cells in relation to SARS-CoV-2 and coronaviruses (dated by TCRdb to about 2021). CD4+ T cells from unexposed donors were collected before the COVID-19 pandemic (2011-2018). After less than 13 days of culture, CD4+ T cells were isolated with the EasySep CD4+ T cell isolation kit. Which antigens these TCRs recognize remains unknown. Libraries were built with the immunoSEQ multiplex PCR assay. Here the immuneACCESS table is served through TCRdb, limited to in-frame sequences with V and J called. Missing clones are a known gap in these copies; in checked studies unresolved V genes cover under half, and the rest lacks a known reason. The sample table contains around 31,000 clones; only one count was recorded for roughly 78% of them. In total, the top ten clones hold over 9% of the sample. The sample was CD4+ T cells from PBMCs, cultured in vitro. These receptors came from a human donor in good health.

This clone was observed once. The chain links TRBV7-2 to TRBJ2-1, with 9 bases aligning to TRBD2. CDR1 and CDR2 from the germline V gene are SGHTA and FQGNSA. V shed 1 base and J 5 bases; nucleotides not matched to a gene: 6. This CDR3 is 16 amino acids long. The CDR3 sequence: CASSLVSLAGHNEQFF. CDR3 nucleotides: TGTGCCAGCAGCTTAGTAAGCCTAGCGGGACACAATGAGCAGTTCTTC.

The genes are TRBV5-1 and TRBJ2-1, with 7 bases lining up with TRBD2. V shed 0 bases and J 4 bases; nucleotides not matched to a gene: 13. This CDR3 is 18 amino acids long. The germline gives CDR1 SGHRS, CDR2 YFSETQ. CDR3 residues: CASSLGPLAPGGYNEQFF. In DNA, the CDR3 is TGCGCCAGCAGCTTGGGCCCCCTCGCGCCGGGGGGTTACAATGAGCAGTTCTTC. Full variable domain (remainder filled in from reference TRBV5-1 and TRBJ2-1): KAGVTQTPRYLIKTRGQQVTLSCSPISGHRSVSWYQQTPGQGLQFLFEYFSETQRNKGNFPGRFSGRQFSNSRSEMNVSTLELGDSALYLCASSLGPLAPGGYNEQFFGPGTRLTVL.

This clone was seen more than once but under ten times. V is TRBV5-1 and J is TRBJ2-5, with D tentatively TRBD1 or TRBD2 (5 bases each). Germline CDR1 reads SGHRS; CDR2 reads YFSETQ. The CDR3 is made up of 14 amino acids. V lost 0 bases and J lost 4, with 10 bases in between. The CDR3 sequence: CASSLVEGIETQYF. For the CDR3, the DNA is TGCGCCAGCAGCTTGGTAGAGGGGATAGAGACCCAGTACTTC.

This clone was detected a few times. The J gene is TRBJ2-1, the V gene TRBV4-3; 16 positions agree with TRBD2. Germline V gene sequence: CDR1 LGHNA, CDR2 YSLEER. V was pared by 0 bases and J by 7 bases, with 12 bases of the junction left unmatched. The CDR3 runs 20 residues. Here the CDR3 reads CASSQDTGTSGGAQGNEQFF. In DNA, the CDR3 is TGCGCCAGCAGCCAAGACACGGGGACTAGCGGGGGGGCCCAAGGTAATGAGCAGTTCTTC.

The V gene is TRBV6-4, the J gene TRBJ1-4; maybe TRBD1 (6 bases). CDR3 length equals 13 residues. CDR1 and CDR2 (germline): MRHNA, SNTAGT. V lost 0 bases, J lost 11 bases, and 10 bases lay in between. CDR3: CASSDSKGGKLFF. Written as DNA, the CDR3 is TGTGCCAGCAGTGACTCGAAAGGGGGGAAACTGTTTTTT.

V usage is TRBV6-5 and J usage is TRBJ2-7; 11 nucleotides align to TRBD1. The CDR3 runs to 14 residues. Germline CDR1 is MNHEY and CDR2 is SVGAGI. Trimming at V came to 5 bases and at J to 6 bases, leaving 6 bases not matched to a gene. For the CDR3, the DNA is TGTGCCAGCAGTACTGGACAGGGGGCTCGCGAGCAGTACTTC. It is translated as CASSTGQGAREQYF.

V usage is TRBV6-6 and J usage is TRBJ1-3; D gene ambiguous. The germline V and J ends were trimmed by 4 bases and 3 bases, with 13 bases remaining between them. Germline CDR1 MNHNY, CDR2 SVGAGI (reference sequence). The CDR3 runs to 15 residues. The CDR3 spells CASSSASSGGNTIYF. Here the CDR3 DNA reads TGTGCCAGCAGTTCGGCCTCCTCGGGTGGAAACACCATATATTTT.

This clone was observed a few times. V usage is TRBV14 and J usage is TRBJ1-3; the D is unclear. The CDR3 is 17 amino acids. CDR1 is SGHDN and CDR2 is FVKESK in the germline V gene. Trimming shortened V by 0 bases and J by 0 bases, and 12 bases separated the two germline ends. The CDR3 DNA follows: TGTGCCAGCAGCCAAGATACCCAGACTTTCTCTGGAAACACCATATATTTT. Its protein is CASSQDTQTFSGNTIYF.

The rearrangement uses TRBV29-1 and TRBJ2-1; D perhaps matches TRBD2 (6 bases). The CDR3 runs 14 residues. From germline, CDR1 is SQVTM and CDR2 ANQGSEA. V dropped 4 bases and J dropped 6 bases, with 16 bases sitting between them. The CDR3 region is CSVGGGTAVNEQFF. CDR3 in DNA: TGCAGCGTTGGGGGCGGGACCGCGGTCAATGAGCAGTTCTTC.

V usage is TRBV5-6 and J usage is TRBJ1-2, with D unresolved. V was shortened by 4 bases and J by 5 bases, with 18 bases between the two germline ends. The V gene's germline CDR1 is SGHDT and CDR2 YYEEEE. CDR3 size: 15 residues. The CDR3 loop is CASSRPGGAGYGYTF. The CDR3 DNA reads as TGTGCCAGCAGCCGCCCGGGAGGCGCGGGGTATGGCTACACCTTC.

This clone was seen just once. V is TRBV10-2 and J is TRBJ1-6; 7 nucleotides match TRBD1. The CDR3 has 18 residues. Germline values: CDR1 WSHSY, CDR2 SAAADI. After removal of 6 bases from V and 0 bases from J, the junction contained 11 bases not matched to a gene. CDR3 region: CASREHEGALSYNSPLHF. CDR3 coding DNA: TGCGCCAGCAGGGAACATGAGGGGGCTCTCTCCTATAATTCACCCCTCCACTTT.

The chain uses TRBV2 and TRBJ2-1; 11 nucleotides align to TRBD2. Per germline, CDR1 SNHLY and CDR2 FYNNEI. V was pared by 6 bases and J by 8 bases, with 9 bases of the junction left unmatched. The length of the CDR3 is 15 residues. For the CDR3, the DNA is TGTGCCAGCAGCCCGGGACTAGCGGTTACCCATGAGCAGTTCTTC. It yields the protein CASSPGLAVTHEQFF.

A few counts support this clone. The rearrangement joins TRBV7-3 to TRBJ1-1, with TRBD1 as a possible D gene (5 bases). CDR1 SGHTA and CDR2 FQGTGA come from the germline V gene. CDR3 size: 12 residues. V lost 4 bases to trimming and J lost 5 bases, with 8 bases between them. CDR3 DNA: TGTGCCAGCAGCTACAGGTTGACTGAAGCTTTCTTT. Amino acid sequence: CASSYRLTEAFF.

The V gene is TRBV7-6, the J gene TRBJ2-7; 12 bases agree with TRBD1. There are 16 residues in the CDR3. Germline CDR1 reads SGHVS; CDR2 reads FNYEAQ. Germline trimming cut 3 bases from V and 8 bases from J; bases unmatched to any gene: 11. The CDR3 loop is CASSFVSGTGGTQQYF. The CDR3, as DNA: TGTGCCAGCAGCTTTGTGTCCGGGACAGGGGGCACCCAGCAGTACTTC.

The chain recombines TRBV19 with TRBJ2-2; D remains ambiguous. V was clipped by 3 bases and J by 0 bases, with 8 bases between them. CDR3 size: 15 residues. CDR1 and CDR2 (germline): LNHDA, SQIVND (reference sequence). CDR3 protein: CASSMGSPNTGELFF. In DNA, the CDR3 is TGTGCCAGTAGTATGGGATCCCCGAACACCGGGGAGCTGTTTTTT.

The chain combines TRBV30 with TRBJ2-2; D is uncertain. Trimming took 0 bases from V and 0 from J, leaving 17 bases between them. The CDR3 extends over 18 amino acids. CDR1 is GTSNPN and CDR2 is SVGIG in the germline V gene (reference sequence). The CDR3, as DNA: TGTGCCTGGAGTGTAATTGACCGGTACAGTTCGAACACCGGGGAGCTGTTTTTT. Encoded protein: CAWSVIDRYSSNTGELFF.

The chain is built from TRBV24-1 and TRBJ2-2, with D possibly TRBD1 on 5 matching bases. V lost 6 bases and J 7 bases, leaving 17 bases between the germline ends. Germline assignment: CDR1 KGHDR and CDR2 SFDVKD. CDR3 length: 15 residues. The CDR3 loop is CATSPWGQGHGELFF. In DNA, the CDR3 is TGTGCCACCAGTCCCTGGGGCCAGGGTCACGGGGAGCTGTTTTTT.